These 27 T cell receptor beta chains originate from one sample sequenced in a study of CD8+ T cells in alopecia areata. RNA was extracted and reverse transcribed into cDNA as the sequencing template. Using immunoSEQ multiplex PCR, the repertoire was profiled, and TCRdb retains in-frame clones only, with some absent. Sampling found under 20,000 clones, none seen once. Sorting used CD4, CD8alpha, NKG2D, NKG2ACE and other markers on pooled cutaneous lymph node cells. Sequenced sample: CD8+ T cells sorted from a lymph node. These receptors were obtained from a C3H/HeJ mouse with alopecia areata. This strain's MHC haplotype is H2-k.

This clone was found a few times. Gene names follow the mouse nomenclature. The read terminates 4 residues before the CDR3 end, so the remaining end is supplied by the germline J gene. This sequence joins TRBV17 and TRBJ2-5; 9 bases are shared with TRBD2. Per germline, CDR1 MNHDT and CDR2 YYDKIL. The CDR3 contains 14 residues. V shed 5 bases, J shed 2 bases, and the junction held 2 bases outside the gene matches. The CDR3 here is CASSHWGVQDTQYF. Partial CDR3 DNA: TGTGCTAGCAGTCACTGGGGGGTCCAAGAC.

Concerning this clone itself: Gene names denote mouse genes. The sequence runs out 4 residues before the end of the CDR3; the remainder is reconstructed from the germline J gene. The chain has TRBV13-3 and TRBJ2-7; 12 nucleotides match TRBD2. The CDR3 covers 16 residues. Trimming at V came to 0 bases and at J to 3 bases, leaving 4 bases not matched to a gene. CDR1 is NNHDY, CDR2 SYVADS, per germline. The CDR3 here is CASSDVGTGGFYEQYF. The DNA read from the CDR3 is TGTGCCAGCAGTGATGTTGGGACTGGGGGGTTCTAT.

This clone was counted ten times or more. Here the gene names and germline are mouse. Read data end 4 residues before the CDR3 end; the end is taken from the germline J gene. The chain is built from TRBV19 and TRBJ2-7, with 10 bases matching TRBD2. Looked up from germline, CDR1 is FNHDT and CDR2 is SITEND (reference sequence). The CDR3 length is 14 residues. The CDR3 loop is CASSITGLGYEQYF. The sequenced CDR3 bases are TGTGCCAGCAGTATAACGGGACTGGGGTAT. Based on the CDR3 plus reference TRBV19 and TRBJ2-7, the full variable domain is GGIITQTPKFLIGQEGQKLTLKCQQNFNHDTMYWYRQDSGKGLRLIYYSITENDLQKGDLSEGYDASREKKSSFSLTVTSAQKNEMAVFLCASSITGLGYEQYFGPGTRLTVL.

For this clone: Mouse names are used for the genes. The observed sequence ends 4 residues before the CDR3 terminus, with the missing tail filled in from the germline J gene. This sequence joins TRBV1 and TRBJ2-2; the match to TRBD1 covers 7 bases. In germline, CDR1 is NSQYPW, CDR2 LRSPGD (reference sequence). The V segment lost 0 bases and the J segment 3 bases; nucleotides outside the gene matches: 7. This CDR3 spans 17 amino acids. CDR3 DNA, as far as it was read: TGCACCTGCAGTGCAGATCAAACAGGGGAGGACACCGGG. This sequence encodes CTCSADQTGEDTG. The CDR3 reads in full as CTCSADQTGEDTGQLYF.

This clone turned up a few times. The listed genes are named as in mouse. The read ends 4 residues early relative to the CDR3; the germline J gene fills the gap. This chain links TRBV1 with TRBJ2-7, with a weak D call TRBD2 (5 bases). Germline V gene sequence: CDR1 NSQYPW, CDR2 LRSPGD (reference sequence). V lost 0 bases and J 2 bases, leaving 11 bases between the germline ends. The CDR3 is 15 amino acids. The sequenced part of the CDR3 DNA is TGCACCTGCAGTGCAGATCCGACTGATACCTAT. Its translation: CTCSADPTDTY. In full, the CDR3 reads CTCSADPTDTYEQYF.

Many counts were recorded for this clone. Gene names refer to mouse genes. The read gets to within 4 residues of the CDR3 end, and the germline J gene fills in the rest. This chain connects TRBV14 to TRBJ2-3; possibly TRBD1 for D (7 bases). This CDR3 has 15 residues. V lost 1 base to trimming and J lost 1 base, with 10 bases between them. Germline V gene sequence: CDR1 SGHDT, CDR2 FRDEAV. This chain's CDR3 is CASSFRGRRAETLYF. The CDR3 DNA, read in part, is TGTGCCAGCAGTTTCAGGGGGCGCCGTGCAGAA.

Of note for this clone: Gene names are the mouse ones. The read stops 4 residues short of the end of the CDR3; the missing end is completed from the germline J gene. The chain employs TRBV13-2 and TRBJ2-1; weak D call: TRBD1 (6 bases). This CDR3 comprises 15 residues. Trimming removed 0 bases from V and 1 base from J, with 8 bases in between. CDR1 NNHNN and CDR2 SYGAGS come from the germline V gene (reference sequence). The sequenced part of the CDR3 DNA is TGTGCCAGCGGTGATGCCAGGGGAAACTATGCT. Its protein product is CASGDARGNYA. The CDR3, in full, reads CASGDARGNYAEQFF.

This clone was seen a few times. Mouse germline and gene names are used. Coverage ceases 4 residues before the CDR3 finishes, and the germline J gene fills in the end. The rearrangement links TRBV1 to TRBJ1-4; TRBD1 agrees at 9 bases. The CDR3 contains 15 residues. Trimming cost V 1 base and J 5 bases; bases outside gene matches: 2. The germline V gene encodes CDR1 NSQYPW and CDR2 LRSPGD (reference sequence). The covered CDR3 bases are TGCACCTGCAGTGCAGCCGGGACAGGGAACGAA. Translating gives CTCSAAGTGNE. The whole CDR3 protein reads CTCSAAGTGNERLFF.

This clone was detected many times. Gene names are the mouse ones. The observed sequence ends 4 residues before the CDR3 terminus, with the missing tail filled in from the germline J gene. V is TRBV13-3 and J is TRBJ2-5, with 9 bases aligning to TRBD2. The CDR3 is made up of 16 amino acids. Trimming took 0 bases from V and 3 from J; bases not matched to a gene: 5. Germline-derived CDR1 and CDR2 are NNHDY and SYVADS. The sequenced part of the CDR3 DNA is TGTGCCAGCAGTGATGGGAGAACTGGGGGGCAAGAC. It codes for CASSDGRTGGQD. The full CDR3 reads CASSDGRTGGQDTQYF.

This clone has at least ten counts. TCRdb's protein does not match the DNA translation at residue 13; the protein provided is translated from the DNA. Here the gene names and germline are mouse. The sequenced part of the CDR3 DNA is TGCACCTGCAGTGCAGGGGGACAGGGTTCTGGAAATACG. Residues: CTCSAGGQGSGNT. The whole CDR3 sequence is CTCSAGGQGSGNTLYF. This chain connects TRBV1 to TRBJ1-3; 9 bases fit TRBD1. The read terminates 3 residues ahead of where the CDR3 ends, so the germline J gene completes it. The V segment lost 1 base and the J segment 0 bases; nucleotides outside the gene matches: 1. Germline values: CDR1 NSQYPW, CDR2 LRSPGD (reference sequence). This CDR3 is built from 16 residues.

This clone appeared many times. Genes and germline are mouse. The CDR3 end falls 4 residues outside the read, so it is completed with the germline J gene. The rearrangement joins TRBV29 to TRBJ2-1, with a possible D match to TRBD1 (5 bases). CDR3 size: 14 residues. V shed 5 bases and J shed 1 base, with 9 bases lying between them. The germline gives CDR1 MSHET, CDR2 SYDVDS. Incomplete CDR3 DNA: TGTGCTAGCAGTCCCAGACAGAACTATGCT. Translation gives CASSPRQNYA. The full CDR3 is CASSPRQNYAEQFF. The full variable domain, completed using reference TRBV29 and TRBJ2-1, is DMKVTQMPRYLIKRMGENVLLECGQDMSHETMYWYRQDPGLGLQLIYISYDVDSNSEGDIPKGYRVSRKKREHFSLILDSAKTNQTSVYFCASSPRQNYAEQFFGPGTRLTVL.

This clone was found a few times. Mouse names are used for the genes. The CDR3 end lies 4 residues beyond the end of the read and is filled in from the germline J gene. The same CDR3 arises from other DNA sequences in this sample as well. The chain is built from TRBV13-3 and TRBJ2-4; 7 bases match TRBD2. Per germline, CDR1 NNHDY and CDR2 SYVADS. Trimming at V came to 5 bases and at J to 1 base, leaving 1 base not matched to a gene. The CDR3 covers 13 residues. The sequenced CDR3 bases are TGTGCCAGCAGCGGGACTGGTCAAAAC. It codes for CASSGTGQN. The whole CDR3 protein reads CASSGTGQNTLYF.

This clone came up a few times. Gene names and germline refer to mouse. The read terminates 4 residues before the CDR3 end, so the remaining end is supplied by the germline J gene. The chain has TRBV31 and TRBJ2-1, with 10 bases fitting TRBD1. CDR3 length equals 16 residues. V dropped 1 base and J dropped 4; count of bases not matched to a gene: 7. Germline CDR1 reads GKSSPN; CDR2 reads SITVG. The CDR3 reads CAWSPPRTGGYAEQFF. CDR3 DNA (partial): TGTGCCTGGAGTCCGCCCCGGACAGGGGGGTATGCT.

On this clone itself: The gene names given are mouse names. The observed sequence ends 4 residues before the CDR3 terminus, with the missing tail filled in from the germline J gene. J is TRBJ2-2 and V is TRBV13-1; possibly TRBD2 for D (7 bases). CDR3 length equals 15 residues. The germline V and J ends were trimmed by 2 bases and 3 bases, with 11 bases remaining between them. The germline CDR1 and CDR2 sequences are NSHNY and SYGAGN. CDR3 bases read: TGTGCCAGCAGTGAGGGGGGCGCGGACACCGGG. This sequence encodes CASSEGGADTG. The entire CDR3 is CASSEGGADTGQLYF.

This clone has only a few counts. The listed genes are named as in mouse. The sequence runs out 4 residues before the end of the CDR3; the remainder is reconstructed from the germline J gene. The V gene is TRBV3, the J gene TRBJ2-1; 8 bases agree with TRBD2. The CDR3 sequence is 14 residues long. With V trimmed by 4 bases and J by 3 bases, 2 bases remained unmatched. Germline lookup yields CDR1 SNHLY and CDR2 FYNGKV (reference sequence). CDR3 residues: CASSWGLAYAEQFF. CDR3 bases read: TGTGCCAGCAGCTGGGGACTGGCCTATGCT.

This clone is labeled as medium-sized (0.01 to 0.1%). The protein given in TCRdb and the translation of the DNA differ at residue 15, and the sequence presented here derives from the DNA. Gene names refer to mouse genes. The read finishes 3 residues shy of the CDR3 end, and the germline J gene is used to complete it. The chain has TRBV13-2 and TRBJ1-6; 10 bases align to TRBD1. TRBJ1-6 is sorted into the ORF group, with uncertain function. In germline, CDR1 is NNHNN, CDR2 SYGAGS (reference sequence). There are 18 residues in the CDR3. After removal of 0 bases from V and 0 bases from J, the junction contained 3 bases not matched to a gene. The sequenced part of the CDR3 DNA is TGTGCCAGCGGTGATGGGGACAGGGGAAATTCCTATAATTCGCCC. Translation: CASGDGDRGNSYNSP. The entire CDR3 sequence reads CASGDGDRGNSYNSPLYF.

Notes on this clone: Germline and genes: mouse. The observed sequence ends 4 residues before the CDR3 terminus, with the missing tail filled in from the germline J gene. The chain combines TRBV1 with TRBJ1-4; 9 bases are shared with TRBD1. Germline loops: CDR1 NSQYPW, CDR2 LRSPGD (reference sequence). The CDR3 totals 15 residues. CDR3 amino acids: CTCSDRDRAPERLFF. Incomplete CDR3 DNA: TGCACCTGCAGTGACCGGGACAGGGCCCCCGAA.

This clone was detected a few times. Gene names are mouse gene names. The CDR3 end lies 4 residues beyond the end of the read and is filled in from the germline J gene. The rearrangement uses TRBV13-3 and TRBJ2-7; 7 bases are a match to TRBD2. The germline gives CDR1 NNHDY, CDR2 SYVADS. This CDR3 is built from 10 residues. CDR3 region: CASGGDEQYF. Partial CDR3 DNA: TGTGCCAGCGGGGGGGAT.

This clone was seen a handful of times. Any gene name here is a mouse gene name. Read sequence stops 4 residues before the CDR3 end, and the germline J gene provides the missing end. The chain links TRBV31 to TRBJ2-7, with 11 bases aligning to TRBD2. The CDR3 covers 16 residues. Germline loops: CDR1 GKSSPN, CDR2 SITVG. Unmatched junction bases numbered 5, after V lost 1 base and J lost 0 bases. CDR3 in amino acids: CAWSPRLGGSSYEQYF. CDR3 DNA, as far as it was read: TGTGCCTGGAGTCCCCGACTGGGGGGGAGCTCCTAT.

This clone was counted between two and nine times. At residue 12, TCRdb's protein is not the same as the translated DNA, so the protein here was read from the DNA. Mouse gene names and germline throughout. The read halts 3 residues ahead of the CDR3 end, with the missing end drawn from the germline J gene. This chain links TRBV19 with TRBJ1-3; D call uncertain. V lost 4 bases and J lost 0, with 11 bases in between. This CDR3 is built from 15 residues. The germline V gene encodes CDR1 FNHDT and CDR2 SITEND (reference sequence). The CDR3 sequence is CASSPTTISGNTLYF. CDR3 DNA (partial): TGTGCCAGCAGTCCCACGACAATTTCTGGAAATACG.

Turning to this clone: Germline and genes here are mouse. The CDR3 extends 4 residues past the end of the read, so its final part is completed from the germline J gene. The genes are TRBV13-3 and TRBJ2-5, with 9 bases that match TRBD2. The trim removed 4 bases at V and 2 bases at J, leaving 5 bases unmatched. The CDR3 length is 15 residues. The germline V gene encodes CDR1 NNHDY and CDR2 SYVADS. This chain's CDR3 is CASSPPGLGQDTQYF. The sequenced CDR3 bases are TGTGCCAGCAGTCCACCGGGACTGGGCCAAGAC.

To note about this clone: At residue 12, the TCRdb protein departs from the DNA translation, so the protein shown here was derived from the DNA itself. These gene names are mouse names. The CDR3 end falls 3 residues outside the read, so it is completed with the germline J gene. This sequence joins TRBV19 and TRBJ1-3; D is unclear. Deletions cut 0 bases from V and 0 bases from J, with 7 bases between. Looked up from germline, CDR1 is FNHDT and CDR2 is SITEND (reference sequence). The CDR3 is 15 residues long. The CDR3 loop is CASSIDSNSGNTLYF. The sequenced part of the CDR3 DNA is TGTGCCAGCAGTATAGACAGCAATTCTGGAAATACG.

This clone was seen a few times. The gene names given are mouse names. This CDR3 reads CASSDNRGTTGQLYF. The sequenced CDR3 bases are TGTGCCAGCAGTGATAACAGGGGAACCACCGGG. This chain links TRBV13-3 with TRBJ2-2; 7 bases align to TRBD1. Coverage ceases 4 residues before the CDR3 finishes, and the germline J gene fills in the end. CDR1 and CDR2 (germline): NNHDY, SYVADS. The CDR3 extends over 15 amino acids. V lost 1 base to trimming and J lost 4 bases; unmatched junction nucleotides: 4.

On this clone itself: Germline and genes: mouse. With the read ending 4 residues before the CDR3 end, the germline J gene is used to fill in that end. This chain connects TRBV31 to TRBJ2-1; 10 positions agree with TRBD2. The CDR3 runs 15 residues. V was clipped by 0 bases and J by 2 bases; unmatched bases: 1. Germline-derived CDR1 and CDR2 are GKSSPN and SITVG. The CDR3 bases that were read are TGTGCCTGGAGTCTCGACTGGGGGGACTATGCT. This gives the protein CAWSLDWGDYA. Given in full, the CDR3 is CAWSLDWGDYAEQFF. The full variable domain, completed using reference TRBV31 and TRBJ2-1, is AQTIHQWPVAEIKAVGSPLSLGCTIKGKSSPNLYWYWQATGGTLQQLFYSITVGQVESVVQLNLSASRPKDDQFILSTEKLLLSHSGFYLCAWSLDWGDYAEQFFGPGTRLTVL.

This clone was picked up many times. All gene names here are mouse names. From the germline J gene comes the end of the CDR3, since the read stops 4 residues before it. The J gene is TRBJ2-2, the V gene TRBV19, with D unclear. CDR1 is FNHDT and CDR2 is SITEND in the germline V gene (reference sequence). V was cut by 0 bases and J by 0 bases, with 3 bases left in between. CDR3 size: 14 residues. CDR3 bases read: TGTGCCAGCAGTATAGCAGCAAACACCGGG. It is translated as CASSIAANTG. Given in full, the CDR3 is CASSIAANTGQLYF.

Concerning this clone: All gene names here are mouse names. The read gets to within 4 residues of the CDR3 end, and the germline J gene fills in the rest. J is TRBJ2-1 and V is TRBV13-2, with TRBD2 identical over 9 bases. The CDR3 has 15 amino acids. From germline, CDR1 is NNHNN and CDR2 SYGAGS (reference sequence). The CDR3 bases that were read are TGTGCCAGCGGTGTCCTGACTGGGGGAAAAGCT. It yields the protein CASGVLTGGKA. The entire CDR3 protein is CASGVLTGGKAEQFF.

Note on this clone: The gene names here belong to mouse. The read finishes 4 residues shy of the CDR3 end, and the germline J gene is used to complete it. The chain joins TRBV13-3 to TRBJ1-1, with 10 nucleotides matching TRBD1. The CDR3 extends over 15 amino acids. After removal of 6 bases from V and 3 bases from J, the junction contained 8 bases not matched to a gene. Germline CDR1 is NNHDY and CDR2 is SYVADS. CDR3 loop: CASTSTGGAYTEVFF. The CDR3 DNA, read in part, is TGTGCCAGCACCTCGACAGGGGGCGCCTACACA.